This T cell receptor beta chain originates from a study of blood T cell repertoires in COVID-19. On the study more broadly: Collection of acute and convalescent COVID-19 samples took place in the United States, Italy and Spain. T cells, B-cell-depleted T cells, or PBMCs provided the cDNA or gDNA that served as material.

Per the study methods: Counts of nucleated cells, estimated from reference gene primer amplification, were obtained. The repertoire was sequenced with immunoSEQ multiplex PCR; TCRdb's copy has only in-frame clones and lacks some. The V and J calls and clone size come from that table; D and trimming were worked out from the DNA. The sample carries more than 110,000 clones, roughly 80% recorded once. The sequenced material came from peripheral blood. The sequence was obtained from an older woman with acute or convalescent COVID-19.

The CDR3 loop reads CASSLLLDRGEDEQYF. CDR3 DNA: TGTGCCAGCAGTCTACTTCTGGACAGGGGAGAAGACGAGCAGTACTTC. This rearrangement joins TRBV6-2 or TRBV6-3 to TRBJ2-7; 9 bases line up with TRBD1. Unmatched junction bases numbered 13, after V lost 5 bases and J lost 5 bases. CDR3 length: 16 amino acids. Germline V gene lookup returns CDR1 MNHEY and CDR2 SVGEGT.